The sequence of this T cell receptor (beta chain) was determined in a study of control samples from healthy donors and cancer patients. The CDR3 has 17 residues. Germline CDR1 SGHRS, CDR2 YFSETQ. Trimming shortened V by 0 bases and J by 4 bases, and 16 bases separated the two germline ends. This table comes from immunoSEQ multiplex PCR, and its TCRdb copy is limited to in-frame clones, with some not included. The sample consists of some 160,000 clones, approximately 94% of them appearing once. V usage is TRBV5-1 and J usage is TRBJ2-2; D tentatively reads TRBD1 or TRBD2 (5 bases each). Sequencing input: blood. The sequence was obtained from a woman in her thirties or forties in good health. In DNA, the CDR3 is TGCGCCAGCAGCTTGGACCGGGTGGGGGTTGTCACCGGGGAGCTGTTTTTT. Protein sequence: CASSLDRVGVVTGELFF.